The 21 T cell receptor beta chains below come from one sample, sequenced in a study of cytomegalovirus exposure and HLA in healthy donors. The PCR made use of 60 Vbeta and 13 Jbeta primers. Sequenced by immunoSEQ multiplex PCR; TCRdb stores in-frame clones only, minus some. The repertoire table contains around 140,000 clones. What was sequenced was PBMCs. Every receptor here comes from a woman between 40 and 55 years old in good health and CMV-seronegative.

This sequence joins TRBV14 and TRBJ1-5; 7 positions agree with TRBD1. Germline V gene sequence: CDR1 SGHDN, CDR2 FVKESK. This CDR3 spans 14 amino acids. Unmatched junction bases numbered 4, after V lost 1 base and J lost 7 bases. CDR3 residues: CASSQGNRGQPQHF. The CDR3 DNA reads TGTGCCAGCAGCCAAGGCAACAGGGGCCAGCCCCAGCATTTT.

V usage is TRBV4-1 and J usage is TRBJ1-4; TRBD1 might be the D (5 bases). Trimming took off 0 bases at V and 7 bases at J, with 9 bases between the two ends. Germline assignment: CDR1 MGHRA and CDR2 YSYEKL. This CDR3 region has 14 residues. CDR3 residues: CASSQDRGGEKLFF. CDR3 nucleotides: TGCGCCAGCAGCCAAGATAGGGGAGGTGAAAAACTGTTTTTT.

The chain uses TRBV9 and TRBJ1-1; D gene uncertain. The V and J ends lost 1 base and 0 bases respectively, with 7 bases between them. In germline, CDR1 is SGDLS, CDR2 YYNGEE. The CDR3 covers 14 residues. CDR3 sequence reads: CASSVTEMNTEAFF. For the CDR3, the DNA is TGTGCCAGCAGCGTAACAGAGATGAACACTGAAGCTTTCTTT.

V usage is TRBV19 and J usage is TRBJ1-4; no firm D call. CDR3 length: 11 amino acids. Germline V CDR1 and CDR2: LNHDA, SQIVND (reference sequence). V was clipped by 8 bases and J by 5 bases, with 6 bases between them. In DNA, the CDR3 is TGTGCCAGTGGGCAGAATGAAAAACTGTTTTTT. This sequence encodes CASGQNEKLFF.

The chain carries TRBV4-2 and TRBJ2-1; 8 nucleotides align to TRBD2. CDR3 size: 15 residues. Losses at the gene ends were 1 base for V and 7 bases for J; bases not matched to a gene: 6. Germline loops: CDR1 LGHNA, CDR2 YNFKEQ. DNA of the CDR3: TGTGCCAGCAGCCAAGCTCGGGGGGGTTTGAATGAGCAGTTCTTC. It codes for CASSQARGGLNEQFF.

The rearrangement joins TRBV4-2 to TRBJ1-1; TRBD1 agrees at 8 bases. This CDR3 is built from 14 residues. CDR1 and CDR2 (germline): LGHNA, YNFKEQ. V dropped 4 bases and J dropped 3; count of bases not matched to a gene: 4. CDR3 sequence: CASSPQGVDTEAFF. The CDR3 DNA follows: TGTGCCAGCAGCCCACAGGGGGTGGACACTGAAGCTTTCTTT.

The chain is built from TRBV7-6 and TRBJ2-5, with 10 bases aligning to TRBD2. The germline gives CDR1 SGHVS, CDR2 FNYEAQ. CDR3 length: 16 residues. V trimming: 5 bases; J trimming: 4 bases; junction bases outside the gene matches: 10. The CDR3 here is CASSHSAGGLVETQYF. The DNA of the CDR3 is TGTGCCAGCAGCCACTCAGCGGGGGGGCTTGTAGAGACCCAGTACTTC.

The chain combines TRBV7-2 with TRBJ1-6; 7 bases are a match to TRBD1. The V segment lost 5 bases and the J segment 7 bases; nucleotides outside the gene matches: 8. Germline V gene lookup returns CDR1 SGHTA and CDR2 FQGNSA. This CDR3 region has 15 residues. The CDR3 nucleotides read TGTGCCAGCAGCCTGGGACAGCCGACCAATTCACCCCTCCACTTT. Translating it yields CASSLGQPTNSPLHF.

The CDR3 sequence: CASSQDRWTGAYEQYF. DNA for the CDR3: TGCGCCAGCAGCCAAGATCGATGGACAGGGGCCTACGAGCAGTACTTC. The chain recombines TRBV4-3 with TRBJ2-7; 9 nucleotides agree with TRBD1. The ends lost 0 bases at V and 2 bases at J; junction bases unmatched: 5. The CDR3 totals 16 residues. Germline V lookup: CDR1 LGHNA, CDR2 YSLEER.

This rearrangement joins TRBV29-1 to TRBJ1-2; TRBD1 matches 10 bases. Trimming removed 7 bases from V and 4 bases from J; junction bases left unmatched: 21. The V gene's germline CDR1 is SQVTM and CDR2 ANQGSEA. The length of the CDR3 is 18 residues. The DNA for the CDR3 is TGCAGCGCTTTAAAACTACGTAGGGACAGGGGAGTCTTCTATGGCTACACCTTC. Its translation is CSALKLRRDRGVFYGYTF.

The chain employs TRBV28 and TRBJ1-4; D might be TRBD1 (5 bases). V was pared by 4 bases and J by 8 bases, with 14 bases between. The CDR3 loop spans 14 amino acids. CDR1 MDHEN and CDR2 SYDVKM come from the germline V gene. This CDR3 is CASSSNGGYEKLFF. In DNA, the CDR3 is TGTGCCAGCAGTTCTAACGGGGGTTACGAAAAACTGTTTTTT.

The gene calls are TRBV5-1 and TRBJ2-3; TRBD2 agrees at 7 bases. This CDR3 is 15 amino acids long. Germline V gene sequence: CDR1 SGHRS, CDR2 YFSETQ. J was trimmed by 4 bases and V by 4 bases; bases with no gene match: 9. The CDR3, as DNA: TGCGCCAGCAGCCCCGGACTAGTTCGCGCAGATACGCAGTATTTT. This gives the protein CASSPGLVRADTQYF.

This chain links TRBV5-1 with TRBJ2-1; D gene ambiguous. This CDR3 has 14 residues. Germline loops: CDR1 SGHRS, CDR2 YFSETQ. Trimming took off 4 bases at V and 4 bases at J, with 12 bases between the two ends. The CDR3, as DNA: TGCGCCAGCAGCCTAGAATCAAGGTACAATGAGCAGTTCTTC. As protein: CASSLESRYNEQFF.

The J gene is TRBJ1-5, the V gene TRBV6-1; TRBD1 matches 9 bases. This CDR3 comprises 15 residues. Germline-derived CDR1 and CDR2 are MNHNS and SASEGT. The V gene end was trimmed by 4 bases and the J gene end by 4 bases; junction bases not matched to a gene: 5. The CDR3 nucleotides are TGTGCCAGCAGTGTGCAGGACAGGGGAAATCAGCCCCAGCATTTT. This gives the protein CASSVQDRGNQPQHF.

The gene calls are TRBV11-1 and TRBJ2-7, with D perhaps TRBD1 (5 bases). V dropped 2 bases and J dropped 3 bases, with 8 bases sitting between them. The CDR3 has 13 residues. Germline values: CDR1 SGHAT, CDR2 FQDESV (reference sequence). DNA of the CDR3: TGTGCCAGCAGCTTAATTAGGGGCTACGAGCAGTACGTC. It encodes CASSLIRGYEQYV.

V gene TRBV7-2 combines with J gene TRBJ2-3; a weak D match, TRBD2 (6 bases). The CDR3 is 17 residues long. V was trimmed by 6 bases and J by 8 bases, leaving 27 bases between them. CDR1 and CDR2 (germline): SGHTA, FQGNSA. CDR3 protein: CASRAPDWGSGLGTQYF. The CDR3 region has the DNA TGTGCCAGCAGGGCCCCGGACTGGGGTAGCGGCTTAGGTACGCAGTATTTT.

This chain links TRBV29-1 with TRBJ2-7, with 8 bases lining up with TRBD2. Germline V gene sequence: CDR1 SQVTM, CDR2 ANQGSEA. The V and J ends lost 6 bases and 6 bases, in that order; junction bases with no gene match: 10. The CDR3 contains 13 residues. As DNA, the CDR3 is TGCAGCGTCGGGCCCCAGGCGGGGGGCGAGCAGTACTTC. This codes for CSVGPQAGGEQYF.

This chain connects TRBV7-9 to TRBJ2-3; 11 nucleotides agree with TRBD2. The CDR3 is 17 residues long. The junction had 8 bases not matched to a gene; V was cut back by 5 bases and J by 1 base. Germline V lookup: CDR1 SEHNR, CDR2 FQNEAQ (reference sequence). The CDR3 region has the DNA TGTGCCAGCAGCCAACTAATAGCGGGGGGGCGCACAGATACGCAGTATTTT. It codes for CASSQLIAGGRTDTQYF.

The V gene is TRBV5-4, the J gene TRBJ2-1, with 9 bases that match TRBD2. The junction had 1 base not matched to a gene; V was cut back by 0 bases and J by 6 bases. The CDR3 consists of 14 residues. From germline, CDR1 is SGHNT and CDR2 YYREEE (reference sequence). Here the CDR3 reads CASSLASGVNEQFF. The CDR3 nucleotides read TGTGCCAGCAGCTTGGCTAGCGGGGTCAATGAGCAGTTCTTC.

The chain employs TRBV6-5 and TRBJ2-7, with 9 bases aligning to TRBD2. Germline lookup yields CDR1 MNHEY and CDR2 SVGAGI. V gave up 0 bases and J gave up 4 bases; unmatched junction bases: 4. This CDR3 region has 15 residues. CDR3 DNA sequence: TGTGCCAGCAGTTACTCCGTTAGCGGGGGTTACGAGCAGTACGTC. The encoded protein is CASSYSVSGGYEQYV.

This rearrangement joins TRBV21-1 to TRBJ1-4; the table assigns TRBD1, which was not confirmed against the DNA. TRBV21-1 is classified as a pseudogene. The CDR3 consists of 15 residues. The CDR3 sequence is CASLEDGTGSEKLFF. The CDR3 region has the DNA TGTGCCAGCCTGGAAGACGGGACAGGGAGTGAAAAACTGTTTTTT.